The T cell receptor beta chain described here comes from a study of cytomegalovirus exposure and HLA in healthy donors (dated by TCRdb to the late 2010s). Turning to the overall study: According to an earlier analysis of 450 to 650 of the donors, 150 million to 200 million T cells yielded some 110 million unique TCR beta sequences and roughly 280 Gb of sequence data. Genome-wide SNP genotypes for about 65% of the roughly 670 donors were used in a later genetic analysis, which treated that subset as a discovery cohort. Typing coverage varied by locus: roughly 620-640 donors for A, B, C, DRB1 and DQB1; about 520 for DQA1; some 610 for DPA1; around 450 for DPB1. The study aimed to test whether cataloging public T cell receptors could reveal signatures of past pathogen exposure. An early release covering around 630 HLA-typed donors comprised approximately 300 gigabases of sequencing data and 65 million to 100 million unique TCR sequences. The study profiled the T cell repertoires of 500 to 800 subjects by immunosequencing and related them to cytomegalovirus serostatus. To predict cytomegalovirus infection status, the study brought together high-throughput TCR immunosequencing, statistical association of individual TCRs with disease status, and machine learning. A separate validation cohort of 100 to 150 different subjects was used in addition to the roughly 670-subject first cohort. Among around 400 genotyped donors of the cohort, an average of approximately 200,000 unique TCR beta nucleotide sequences was sequenced per donor, of which 15% to 20% were non-productive. Roughly five DR-DQ haplotypes were handled as single units for association and clustering because linkage in the cohort was strong. In the later analysis, no new phenotypic data were used to find candidate immune exposures; instead, reliance was placed on TCR beta sequences and their occurrence across donors. In an earlier analysis of a few hundred of the donors, high-throughput TCR beta sequencing was used to judge whether each TCR beta V gene segment behaved as functional or pseudogenic. Every discovery cohort repertoire had been produced on one sequencing platform. Donor age, sex, ethnicity and CMV serostatus were compiled together with the repertoire data. HLA typing included class I and class II loci at four-digit resolution. Of the roughly 410 genotyped donors, 81% were placed in the genetic ancestry cluster associated with self-reported Caucasian donors. A later analysis re-analyzed previously published TCR beta repertoires from about 600 donors and added high-resolution HLA genotyping to study TCR occurrence patterns.

The research as a whole found: The classifier was reported to diagnose cytomegalovirus status with high specificity and sensitivity in both the original cohort and the validation cohort. In vitro tests confirmed that a few of the cytomegalovirus-associated TCR beta chains recognize cytomegalovirus antigens. A further reported finding was that TCR beta sequences accurately predicted the HLA-A and HLA-B alleles for most subjects in the first cohort. In a later analysis, over 15,000 TCR beta sequences were associated with specific HLA alleles at a false discovery rate of 0.05. A later analysis reported that several top co-occurrence clusters appeared linked to parvovirus B19, influenza, CMV and Epstein-Barr virus. The authors suggested that the approach could potentially be extended to other disease states and immunological phenotypes. A later genetic analysis reported fewer N-insertions in productive TCRs among donors in an Asian-associated ancestry cluster than the roughly 670-donor mean. Presence/absence analyses assumed roughly uniform sequencing depth across donors, an assumption that may not hold. In this cohort, only TCR beta chains were sequenced, and detectable features were limited by the absence of alpha or paired-chain data. When HLA alleles, especially DR and DQ, strongly co-occurred, TCR associations were difficult to assign to individual alleles. The only immune exposure information available for the cohort was CMV serostatus. A total of roughly 160 TCR beta chains were listed by the study as associated with cytomegalovirus. Most TCR sequences were seen in very few donors, while some public TCRs were found in many individuals. In a later genetic analysis, a missense DCLRE1C variant was associated with V-gene and J-gene trimming of TCR beta chains, and the association was replicated in an independent cohort. Because HLA typing was missing for some donors at each locus, association tests included only the typed subset. Broadly in line with IMGT annotations, most TCR beta V segments showed up in productive rearrangements about 87% or about 30% of the time in an earlier analysis of 587 of the donors. Linkage disequilibrium might explain the correlated functional status among segregating V segments, but an unknown experimental factor could not be excluded. About 15 rarely observed V segments, including chromosome 9 orphons, were excluded from the earlier analysis of about 500 of the donors because counts were too low. A later analysis found that TCR association rates varied across HLA loci, with DRB1 alleles showing the most associated TCRs and HLA-C alleles the fewest. A cluster of highly shared sequence variants was judged likely to be a technical artifact of the sequencing pipeline. A later analysis found that most CMV-associated TCR beta chains appeared HLA-restricted, with HLA associations seemingly driven largely by CMV exposure. In a later analysis, HLA-associated TCR beta chains were found to be more clonally expanded and to have lower generation probabilities than equally common non-associated chains.

In total, just over 650 healthy bone marrow donors made up the cohort. At the time of sampling, all cohort members were nominally healthy, though unrecorded immune exposures were likely present. The donor was CMV seropositive and was included in the group of almost 300 seropositive cohort members. Each donor provided a peripheral blood sample, and peripheral blood mononuclear cells were used for TCR beta sequencing. Genomic DNA extraction from the blood cell samples was performed with the Qiagen DNeasy Blood Extraction Kit. This clone is a singleton in its sample. No antigen is known for it. Base qualities are missing; no much larger clone stands one base away. Libraries were built with the immunoSEQ multiplex PCR assay. For the multiplex PCR, a mixture combining 60 forward primers for TCR Vbeta segments and 13 reverse primers for TCR Jbeta segments was used. The CDR3 region of rearranged TCR beta genes was amplified from genomic DNA with a multiplex PCR assay. On the Illumina HiSeq System, the amplified TCR beta libraries were sequenced as 87-base-pair reads. The source study handled its data this way. Across the 670 or so repertoires, a later analysis counted around 80 million unique TCR beta chains, 9 million to 14 million of which were shared by at least two donors. To remove PCR and sequencing errors, raw reads were error-corrected and collapsed into unique sequences using a nearest-neighbor algorithm that merged closely related sequences. Alignment of CDR3 sequences to IMGT reference sequences was used to assign V, D and J gene segments. Each retained sequence needed at least a six-nucleotide match to both a V gene segment and a J gene segment. A rearrangement counted as productive if the CDR3 had no stop codons and remained in frame with V and J, and every other rearrangement counted as non-productive. Following IMGT convention, CDR3 was defined as the stretch from the second conserved V-encoded cysteine up to the conserved J-encoded phenylalanine. Sequences without an unambiguous match to a single V gene segment were excluded from the earlier analysis of several hundred of the donors. In an earlier analysis of a few hundred of the donors, V segments were called functional above 56.7% productive rearrangements and were called segregating when the between-donor standard deviation exceeded 5%. A statistical classification framework was built for diagnosing cytomegalovirus status from the catalog of TCR beta chain sequences. In a later analysis, V and J genes were assigned by comparing TCR nucleotide sequences against IMGT/GENE-DB human TR gene sequences. A later analysis assigned CDR3 sequences and most-parsimonious VDJ recombination scenarios with the TCRdist pipeline. In a later analysis, every TCR beta chain was defined by the combination of its CDR3 amino acid sequence and its V-gene family, and reads without a unique V-gene family were dropped. As a way to deal with suspected cross-contamination and a sequencing artifact, a later analysis dropped approximately 590 nucleotide sequences that were highly shared and had low generation probability. For each public chain, a later analysis derived a clonal expansion index from normalized ranks of inferred template counts within each repertoire. In a later analysis, generation probabilities were computed with a VDJ recombination model fitted to out-of-frame rearrangements, and the resulting probabilities were checked against IGoR. In a later analysis, TCR-TCR, TCR-HLA and TCR-CMV co-occurrence was scored with hypergeometric tests, and a repertoire-size bias correction was applied to TCR pairs. A later analysis estimated false discovery rates by permuting HLA or CMV assignments 20 times. In a later analysis, co-occurring TCRs were grouped using DBSCAN, and TCRdist sequence similarity was added for clustering within HLA-allele-positive subsets. Repertoires with fewer than 30,000 or more than 120,000 public chains, plus five repertoires with anomalous nucleotide sharing, were excluded from co-occurrence clustering. TCRdb took this table from immuneACCESS and kept in-frame rearrangements with V and J called. Such tables lack part of the clones; where checked against another copy, unresolved V genes explain under half of the gap, and the rest is unexplained. The D gene and trimming were derived from the DNA, and the V and J assignments and clone size from that table. The sample records about 190,000 clones, roughly four fifths of which are singletons. Approximately 3.1% of the sample is taken by the ten largest.

This TCR derives from a woman in her twenties or thirties in good health and CMV-seropositive. The sequenced sample consisted of PBMCs.

CDR3 protein: CASSMGHLNTEAFF. The nucleotide sequence reads as follows: TGTGCCAGTAGTATGGGACACCTGAACACTGAAGCTTTCTTT. The receptor chain draws on TRBV19 and TRBJ1-1; TRBD1 is a possible D gene, resting on 6 matching bases. Its CDR3 holds 14 amino acids, cysteine through phenylalanine. Only CDR3 DNA is held: 42 bases, read in frame from base 1. V is clipped by 3 bases and J by 0 bases, and the sequence between their germline boundaries is 8 bases long. Via the germline V gene (reference sequence), CDR1 is LNHDA and CDR2 SQIVND.